This section outlines one TCR beta chain sequence together with its context. What it recognizes is unknown. Data came from immunoSEQ multiplex PCR; TCRdb stores just in-frame clones and leaves some out. This sample has around 33,000 clones, with 80% to 95% found just once. The sample comes from a study of T cell responses to AZD1222 COVID-19 vaccine. Study outcomes and limitations: Repertoires were obtained only post-peak T cell response. Most donors were white British, females outnumbered males, and clonal diversity was possibly underestimated.

Germline-derived CDR1 and CDR2 are SGHTA and FQGNSA. Between the trimmed V and J ends, which lost 1 base and 3 bases, there was a span of 10 bases. CDR3 length equals 14 residues. This chain connects TRBV7-2 to TRBJ2-7; D is possibly TRBD2 (6 bases). This sample comprised peripheral blood, obtained on day 0 of AZD1222 vaccination. The source is an adult in good health. The CDR3 DNA follows: TGTGCCAGCAGCTTAGTGGAGGGGAGCTACGAGCAGTACTTC. It codes for CASSLVEGSYEQYF.